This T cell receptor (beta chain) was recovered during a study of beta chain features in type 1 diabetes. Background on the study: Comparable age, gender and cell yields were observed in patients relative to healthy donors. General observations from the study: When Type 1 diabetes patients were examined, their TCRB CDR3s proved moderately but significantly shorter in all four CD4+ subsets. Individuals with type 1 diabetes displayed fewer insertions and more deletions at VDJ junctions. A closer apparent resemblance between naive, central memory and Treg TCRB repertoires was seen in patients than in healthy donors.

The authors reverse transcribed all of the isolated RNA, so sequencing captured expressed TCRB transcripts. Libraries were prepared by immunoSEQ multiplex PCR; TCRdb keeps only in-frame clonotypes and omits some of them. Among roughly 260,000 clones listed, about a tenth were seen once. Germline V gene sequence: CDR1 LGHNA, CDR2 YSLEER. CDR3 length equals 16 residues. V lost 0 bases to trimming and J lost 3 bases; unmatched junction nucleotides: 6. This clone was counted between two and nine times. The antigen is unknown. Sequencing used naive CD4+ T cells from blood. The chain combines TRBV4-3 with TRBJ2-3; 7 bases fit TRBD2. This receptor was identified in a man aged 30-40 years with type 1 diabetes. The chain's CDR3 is CASSQDTLAATDTQYF. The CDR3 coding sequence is TGCGCCAGCAGCCAAGATACTCTAGCGGCGACAGATACGCAGTATTTT.